The 20 T cell receptor beta chains below all came from one sample that was sequenced in a study of T cells in localized non-small cell lung cancer. Assay used: immunoSEQ multiplex PCR; TCRdb lists only in-frame clones, some missing. The sample lists approximately 65,000 clones, roughly four fifths occurring once. The sequencing used PBMCs, collected before any cancer treatment. These receptors were taken from a man aged 35-75 years with stage II lung adenocarcinoma.

The genes are TRBV5-5 and TRBJ1-3; no definite D call. The CDR3 runs to 17 residues. Trimming removed 0 bases at V and 0 bases at J, with 13 bases between. CDR1 and CDR2 (germline): SGHKS, YYEKEE (reference sequence). In DNA, the CDR3 is TGTGCCAGCAGCTTGGTGGCCCTAACTTTCTCTGGAAACACCATATATTTT. This sequence encodes CASSLVALTFSGNTIYF.

The chain recombines TRBV6-6 with TRBJ2-7, with D perhaps TRBD1 or TRBD2 (5 bases each). Trimming left V 8 bases short and J 2 bases short, with 10 bases between. Looked up from germline, CDR1 is MNHNY and CDR2 is SVGAGI (reference sequence). CDR3 size: 12 residues. CDR3 residues: CASRDATYEQYF. DNA for the CDR3: TGTGCCAGCCGGGACGCAACCTACGAGCAGTACTTC.

The chain combines TRBV6-5 with TRBJ1-1; D ambiguous. The germline V and J ends were trimmed by 6 bases and 1 base, with 15 bases remaining between them. CDR3 size: 15 residues. The V gene's germline CDR1 is MNHEY and CDR2 SVGAGI. CDR3 coding DNA: TGTGCCAGCAGCCCCTTCGGCAGCAGGAACACTGAAGCTTTCTTT. Translated, it gives CASSPFGSRNTEAFF.

The chain has TRBV2 and TRBJ1-1; D perhaps matches TRBD1 (6 bases). Trimming removed 2 bases at V and 5 bases at J, with 18 bases between. CDR3 size: 16 residues. The V gene's germline CDR1 is SNHLY and CDR2 FYNNEI. The CDR3 loop is CASSERRVGARTEAFF. The DNA for the CDR3 is TGTGCCAGCAGTGAAAGAAGAGTGGGGGCGCGGACTGAAGCTTTCTTT.

V and J are TRBV18 and TRBJ1-2; D uncertain. Trimming left V 1 base short and J 5 bases short, with 8 bases between. CDR1 is KGHSH and CDR2 is LQKENI in the germline V gene. CDR3 length equals 13 residues. CDR3: CASSPQEEYGYTF. The CDR3 DNA reads TGTGCCAGCTCACCACAGGAAGAGTATGGCTACACCTTC.

The V call is TRBV7-3, the J call TRBJ1-2; D may be TRBD1 (5 bases). Germline CDR1 SGHTA, CDR2 FQGTGA. This CDR3 region has 14 residues. Between the trimmed V and J ends, which lost 2 bases and 2 bases, there was a span of 9 bases. CDR3 residues: CASSLAGENYGYTF. In nucleotides, the CDR3 is TGTGCCAGCAGCTTAGCGGGGGAGAACTATGGCTACACCTTC.

This clone was seen a handful of times. The same CDR3 arises from other DNA sequences in this sample as well. The chain uses TRBV6-5 and TRBJ1-2; the D is unclear. The CDR3 covers 14 residues. CDR1 is MNHEY and CDR2 is SVGAGI in the germline V gene. Between the trimmed V and J ends, which lost 0 bases and 8 bases, there was a span of 13 bases. The CDR3 reads CASSYSIGERGYTF. The CDR3, as DNA: TGTGCCAGCAGTTACTCAATTGGGGAGAGAGGCTACACCTTC.

This clone was counted a few times. J is TRBJ1-3 and V is TRBV2; D remains ambiguous. CDR3 length equals 15 residues. Germline-derived CDR1 and CDR2 are SNHLY and FYNNEI. The germline V and J ends were trimmed by 11 bases and 2 bases, with 19 bases remaining between them. The CDR3 here is CASKERRGPGNTIYF. CDR3 in DNA: TGTGCCTCGAAGGAAAGGAGAGGTCCTGGAAACACCATATATTTT. Looking up the rest from reference TRBV2 and TRBJ1-3 gives the full variable domain: EPEVTQTPSHQVTQMGQEVILRCVPISNHLYFYWYRQILGQKVEFLVSFYNNEISEKSEIFDDQFSVERPDGSNFTLKIRSTKLEDSAMYFCASKERRGPGNTIYFGEGSWLTVV.

J is TRBJ1-1 and V is TRBV11-2; D is ambiguous. The CDR3 is made up of 15 amino acids. V lost 0 bases and J lost 4, with 12 bases in between. Germline V CDR1 and CDR2: SGHAT, FQNNGV. CDR3 loop: CASSLDPGGSTEAFF. The CDR3 DNA reads as TGTGCCAGCAGCTTAGACCCCGGAGGCTCCACTGAAGCTTTCTTT.

The gene calls are TRBV29-1 and TRBJ2-1, with D maybe TRBD2 (6 bases). Germline V CDR1 and CDR2: SQVTM, ANQGSEA. The V end lost 0 bases, the J end lost 6 bases, and 18 bases lay between the germline ends. The CDR3 has 16 amino acids. The CDR3 DNA is TGCAGCGTTGAAGATCCAGCGGGTCTGGGGGGCAATGAGCAGTTCTTC. Residues: CSVEDPAGLGGNEQFF.

V usage is TRBV7-2 and J usage is TRBJ2-1; 11 nucleotides align to TRBD2. This CDR3 has 16 residues. The germline CDR1 and CDR2 sequences are SGHTA and FQGNSA. Trimming cost V 0 bases and J 4 bases; bases outside gene matches: 2. The CDR3 nucleotides read TGTGCCAGCAGCTTAGCCGGGACTAGCGGATACAATGAGCAGTTCTTC. It specifies CASSLAGTSGYNEQFF.

V is TRBV4-3 and J is TRBJ2-5; 11 bases fit TRBD2. The CDR3 contains 17 residues. V gave up 0 bases and J gave up 5 bases; unmatched junction bases: 8. Germline-derived CDR1 and CDR2 are LGHNA and YSLEER. The CDR3 is CASSQDLAGGPRETQYF. CDR3 DNA sequence: TGCGCCAGCAGCCAAGACTTAGCGGGAGGGCCGCGGGAGACCCAGTACTTC.

This chain joins TRBV29-1 and TRBJ1-2; D is unclear. The CDR3 consists of 12 residues. Trimming left V 6 bases short and J 0 bases short, with 8 bases between. Germline CDR1 is SQVTM and CDR2 is ANQGSEA. DNA of the CDR3: TGCAGCGTAGGACGCGCTAACTATGGCTACACCTTC. It encodes CSVGRANYGYTF.

The J gene is TRBJ1-5, the V gene TRBV7-9; possibly TRBD1 for D (5 bases). Germline V gene data show CDR1 as SEHNR and CDR2 as FQNEAQ (reference sequence). This CDR3 comprises 14 residues. The V gene lost 5 bases and the J gene lost 4 bases, with 12 bases spanning the gap. CDR3 sequence reads: CASSRGQWNQPQHF. CDR3 nucleotide sequence: TGTGCCAGCAGCCGAGGACAATGGAATCAGCCCCAGCATTTT.

V is TRBV29-1 and J is TRBJ1-4; no reliable D call. Trimming cost V 5 bases and J 0 bases, with 10 bases left between them. Germline CDR1 and CDR2: SQVTM and ANQGSEA. The CDR3 covers 14 residues. The CDR3 reads CSVPHGTTNEKLFF. CDR3 sequence (DNA): TGCAGCGTTCCACACGGGACAACTAATGAAAAACTGTTTTTT.

This clone was detected a few times. The chain carries TRBV5-6 and TRBJ1-2, with D perhaps TRBD1 (5 bases). V lost 0 bases to trimming and J lost 3 bases, with 9 bases between them. Germline lookup yields CDR1 SGHDT and CDR2 YYEEEE. CDR3 size: 14 residues. This chain's CDR3 is CASSLALGDYGYTF. CDR3 bases: TGTGCCAGCAGCTTGGCCCTGGGGGACTATGGCTACACCTTC.

The CDR3 DNA is TGTGCCAGCAGCCAATCTGGGAGAGAGACCCAGTACTTC. Its protein product is CASSQSGRETQYF. The chain couples TRBV4-2 to TRBJ2-5; a weak D match, TRBD2 (5 bases). Germline CDR1 reads LGHNA; CDR2 reads YNFKEQ. The CDR3 has 13 amino acids. V was trimmed by 2 bases and J by 4 bases, leaving 8 bases between them.

The chain is built from TRBV2 and TRBJ2-1, with D perhaps matching TRBD1 (6 bases). V was clipped by 6 bases and J by 8 bases, with 14 bases between them. There are 13 residues in the CDR3. Germline V gives CDR1 SNHLY, CDR2 FYNNEI. The CDR3 nucleotides read TGTGCCAGCAGGGCTTACCCAGGGGATGAGCAGTTCTTC. This sequence encodes CASRAYPGDEQFF.

V is TRBV18 and J is TRBJ1-2; unclear D gene. This CDR3 has 13 amino acids. Deletions cut 2 bases from V and 6 bases from J, with 10 bases between. Germline V gene lookup returns CDR1 KGHSH and CDR2 LQKENI. CDR3 loop: CASSPFSGNGYTF. The CDR3 coding sequence is TGTGCCAGCTCACCATTCTCCGGGAATGGCTACACCTTC.

This chain joins TRBV4-2 and TRBJ2-1; D unresolved. Trimming cost V 0 bases and J 10 bases, with 4 bases left between them. The CDR3 totals 11 residues. Germline CDR1 reads LGHNA; CDR2 reads YNFKEQ. This CDR3 reads CASSQDKEQFF. CDR3 nucleotide sequence: TGTGCCAGCAGCCAAGATAAGGAGCAGTTCTTC.